This T cell receptor beta chain stems from a study of blood T cell repertoires in COVID-19. Clones were sequenced by immunoSEQ multiplex PCR, and TCRdb holds only the in-frame ones, with some missing. The table records 130,000 to 150,000 clones, 75% to 85% of them present only once. Between the trimmed V and J ends, which lost 3 bases and 5 bases, there was a span of 11 bases. The length of the CDR3 is 13 residues. This chain connects TRBV12-3 or TRBV12-4 to TRBJ2-7; D gene uncertain. Input material: peripheral blood. This sequence was found in a woman between 65 and 79 years old with COVID-19, enrolled during active disease. The CDR3 loop is CASSLSNRNEQYF. DNA of the CDR3: TGTGCCAGCAGTTTGAGTAATCGTAACGAGCAGTACTTC.